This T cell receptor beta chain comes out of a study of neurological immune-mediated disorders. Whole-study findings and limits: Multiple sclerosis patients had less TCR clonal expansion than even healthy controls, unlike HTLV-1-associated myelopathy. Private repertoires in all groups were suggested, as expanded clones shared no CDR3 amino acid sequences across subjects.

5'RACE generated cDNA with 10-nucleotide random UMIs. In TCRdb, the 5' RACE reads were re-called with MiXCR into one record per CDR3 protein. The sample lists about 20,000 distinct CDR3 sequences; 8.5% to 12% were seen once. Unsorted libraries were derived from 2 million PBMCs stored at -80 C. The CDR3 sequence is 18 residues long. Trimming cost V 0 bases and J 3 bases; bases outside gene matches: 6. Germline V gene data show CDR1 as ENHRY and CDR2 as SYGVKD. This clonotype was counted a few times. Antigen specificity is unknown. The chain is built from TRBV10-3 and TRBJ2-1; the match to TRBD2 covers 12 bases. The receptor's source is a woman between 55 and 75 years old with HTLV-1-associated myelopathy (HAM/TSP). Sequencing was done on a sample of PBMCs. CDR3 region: CAISESLLAGGYYNEQFF. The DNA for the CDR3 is TGTGCCATCAGTGAGTCGTTACTAGCGGGGGGATACTACAATGAGCAGTTCTTC.